This T cell receptor (beta chain) is from a study of blood T cell repertoires in COVID-19. The CDR3 extends over 12 amino acids. The V and J ends lost 7 bases and 4 bases, in that order; junction bases with no gene match: 5. Germline CDR1 and CDR2: SQVTM and ANQGSEA. The authors' processing: The assay estimated nucleated cells by amplifying reference gene primers. Assay: immunoSEQ multiplex PCR; the TCRdb copy retains only in-frame clones and omits some. The V and J calls and clone size were taken over from that table, and D and trimming were inferred from the DNA. This sample has hundreds of thousands of clones, with roughly 88% found just once.

The chain joins TRBV29-1 to TRBJ2-7, with TRBD1 identical over 9 bases. This TCR was recovered from a woman aged 25 to 45 who had recovered from COVID-19. Specimen: PBMCs or T cells enriched from blood (not recorded which). The CDR3 region has the DNA TGCAGCGGGGGGACAGGGAGGTACGAGCAGTACTTC. This codes for CSGGTGRYEQYF.